Each of the 26 T cell receptor beta chains below was sequenced from the same sample in a study of T-cell memory formation after mild COVID-19. MiXCR, run by TCRdb on the 5' RACE reads, gives a single entry per CDR3 protein. The sample holds 100,000 to 150,000 distinct CDR3 sequences, over 15% seen once. The sequencing sample was made of PBMCs or a T cell subset sorted from them (not recorded which). The receptors derive from a man aged 18 to 35 who had mild COVID-19 (a few samples of this study predate the infection). Cell type and time point are not known.

This clonotype was seen a handful of times. The J gene is TRBJ1-3, the V gene TRBV9; D ambiguous. CDR1 is SGDLS, CDR2 YYNGEE, per germline. Trimming pared 0 bases from V and 0 bases from J, leaving 7 bases between. The CDR3 is made up of 15 amino acids. The CDR3 is CASSVVGTSGNTIYF. CDR3 in DNA: TGTGCCAGCAGCGTAGTAGGCACCTCTGGAAACACCATATATTTT.

This clonotype was found a few times. The CDR3 sequence: CASSLLRTGANVLTF. The CDR3 DNA reads as TGTGCCAGCAGCTTACTCAGGACTGGGGCCAACGTCCTGACTTTC. The V gene is TRBV7-9, the J gene TRBJ2-6; D ambiguous. V was shortened by 2 bases and J by 2 bases, with 7 bases between the two germline ends. Germline CDR1 reads SEHNR; CDR2 reads FQNEAQ (reference sequence). The CDR3 runs to 15 residues. The full variable domain, in which reference TRBV7-9 and TRBJ2-6 provide the parts outside the CDR3, is DTGVSQNPRHKITKRGQNVTFRCDPISEHNRLYWYRQTLGQGPEFLTYFQNEAQLEKSRLLSDRFSAERPKGSFSTLEIQRTEQGDSAMYLCASSLLRTGANVLTFGAGSRLTVL.

This clonotype was seen only a few times. This chain uses TRBV5-5 with TRBJ2-7, with D hard to call. V lost 2 bases and J lost 1, with 10 bases in between. CDR3 length: 14 residues. CDR1 SGHKS and CDR2 YYEKEE come from the germline V gene (reference sequence). This chain's CDR3 is CASSFDILSYEQYV. The CDR3 DNA is TGTGCCAGCAGCTTTGATATTTTATCCTACGAGCAGTACGTC.

The gene calls are TRBV7-9 and TRBJ2-1; maybe TRBD2 (5 bases). Trimming pared 5 bases from V and 4 bases from J, leaving 15 bases between. The germline V gene encodes CDR1 SEHNR and CDR2 FQNEAQ (reference sequence). The CDR3 contains 15 residues. In nucleotides, the CDR3 is TGTGCCAGCAGCCCCCGGAGGAGAGCTTACAATGAGCAGTTCTTC. It codes for CASSPRRRAYNEQFF.

This rearrangement joins TRBV4-3 to TRBJ2-2, with 12 positions matching TRBD2. The CDR3 is 19 residues long. Trimming at V came to 0 bases and at J to 5 bases, leaving 10 bases not matched to a gene. Per germline, CDR1 LGHNA and CDR2 YSLEER. The CDR3 DNA reads as TGCGCCAGCAGCCAAGATCTCGGAGCTAGCGGGGGGGCTACCGGGGAGCTGTTTTTT. Translating it yields CASSQDLGASGGATGELFF.

This chain links TRBV4-3 with TRBJ1-2, with D hard to call. The CDR3 is 14 residues long. V dropped 1 base and J dropped 2 bases, with 8 bases sitting between them. CDR1 and CDR2 (germline): LGHNA, YSLEER. The CDR3 nucleotides read TGCGCCAGCAGCCAAGGAAGAGCGAACTATGGCTACACCTTC. Encoded protein: CASSQGRANYGYTF.

In its sample, this clonotype was seen a few times. The chain uses TRBV4-3 and TRBJ1-2; no definite D call. CDR3 length equals 15 residues. Germline loops: CDR1 LGHNA, CDR2 YSLEER. Between the trimmed V and J ends, which lost 1 base and 6 bases, there was a span of 15 bases. The CDR3 loop is CASSQVLSAEDGYTF. The CDR3 DNA is TGCGCCAGCAGCCAAGTGTTGTCCGCAGAAGATGGCTACACCTTC.

This clonotype was found a few times. J is TRBJ1-2 and V is TRBV7-2; 8 nucleotides match TRBD1. Germline loops: CDR1 SGHTA, CDR2 FQGNSA. There are 14 residues in the CDR3. Unmatched junction bases numbered 8, after V lost 4 bases and J lost 7 bases. The CDR3 loop reads CASSSADRASGYTF. CDR3 coding DNA: TGTGCCAGCAGCTCCGCGGACAGGGCGTCTGGCTACACCTTC.

Only a few counts were recorded for this clonotype. The chain recombines TRBV7-3 with TRBJ1-3; D is uncertain. The CDR3 runs 14 residues. V gave up 0 bases and J gave up 4 bases, with 7 bases separating them. Germline-derived CDR1 and CDR2 are SGHTA and FQGTGA. CDR3 loop: CASSLTGAGNTIYF. CDR3 sequence (DNA): TGTGCCAGCAGCTTAACGGGTGCGGGAAACACCATATATTTT.

Only one count was recorded for this clonotype. V is TRBV5-1 and J is TRBJ2-5; 7 nucleotides align to TRBD1. Germline lookup yields CDR1 SGHRS and CDR2 YFSETQ. This CDR3 has 15 residues. Trimming took 0 bases from V and 1 from J; bases not matched to a gene: 3. The CDR3, as DNA: TGCGCCAGCAGCTTGGCTCCAGGGGGCCAAGAGACCCAGTACTTC. Residues: CASSLAPGGQETQYF.

V gene TRBV3-1 combines with J gene TRBJ2-3; either TRBD1 or TRBD2 may fit D (6 bases each). V was pared by 1 base and J by 6 bases, with 14 bases between. Germline V gives CDR1 LGHDT, CDR2 YNNKEL (reference sequence). The CDR3 sequence is 15 residues long. DNA for the CDR3: TGTGCCAGCAGCCAAGGAACGGGGGCGAGGGATACGCAGTATTTT. It encodes CASSQGTGARDTQYF.

This clonotype was detected only a few times. The chain employs TRBV18 and TRBJ2-7; 7 positions match TRBD1. This CDR3 has 13 residues. V shed 8 bases, J shed 1 base, and the junction held 5 bases outside the gene matches. Germline V gives CDR1 KGHSH, CDR2 LQKENI. The CDR3 DNA reads TGTGCCAGCCGACAGGGTACATCCTACGAGCAGTACGTC. Translating gives CASRQGTSYEQYV.

This clonotype has a handful of counts. One end of the junction is discordant with germline, which a read error may explain. The rearrangement uses TRBV7-7 and TRBJ2-2, with TRBD2 matching 8 bases. The CDR3 totals 14 residues. Germline values: CDR1 SSHAT, CDR2 FNYEAQ (reference sequence). CDR3 coding DNA: TGTGCTAGCAGCGTAACTAGCGGCGCCGGGGAGCTGTTTTTT. Encoded protein: CASSVTSGAGELFF.

The J gene is TRBJ1-2, the V gene TRBV12-3 or TRBV12-4, with D perhaps matching TRBD1 (6 bases). The length of the CDR3 is 13 residues. Deletions cut 5 bases from V and 8 bases from J, with 15 bases between. The CDR3 loop reads CASSHYRVTGYTF. The CDR3 DNA sequence: TGTGCCAGCAGTCACTACAGGGTCACAGGCTACACCTTC.

This sequence joins TRBV7-9 and TRBJ2-5, with D hard to call. Germline-derived CDR1 and CDR2 are SEHNR and FQNEAQ (reference sequence). V dropped 1 base and J dropped 2 bases, with 11 bases sitting between them. CDR3 length: 15 amino acids. In nucleotides, the CDR3 is TGTGCCAGCAGCTTAGTTACTTCAGTACAAGAGACCCAGTACTTC. It encodes CASSLVTSVQETQYF.

The V call is TRBV5-1, the J call TRBJ1-3; D is uncertain. CDR1 is SGHRS, CDR2 YFSETQ, per germline. The CDR3 is 14 residues long. V was cut by 0 bases and J by 4 bases, with 8 bases left in between. The CDR3 reads CASSLAGIGNTIYF. The CDR3 DNA reads TGCGCCAGCAGCTTGGCCGGGATCGGAAACACCATATATTTT.

This clonotype was seen once. The chain joins TRBV6-2 or TRBV6-3 to TRBJ1-5; 9 positions match TRBD1. V lost 7 bases to trimming and J lost 4 bases; unmatched junction nucleotides: 11. The CDR3 totals 16 residues. Per the germline V gene, CDR1 is MNHEY and CDR2 is SVGEGT. The CDR3 DNA sequence: TGTGCCAGCACCGACGACAGGGGGTACGGGAATCAGCCCCAGCATTTT. Its protein product is CASTDDRGYGNQPQHF.

This clonotype was recorded a few times. The V call is TRBV5-1, the J call TRBJ2-2; D is undetermined. Per the germline V gene, CDR1 is SGHRS and CDR2 is YFSETQ. This CDR3 has 17 residues. Trimming left V 4 bases short and J 3 bases short, with 19 bases between. The CDR3, as DNA: TGCGCCAGCAGCGCACCCCCGCTGCCCGCAGACACCGGGGAGCTGTTTTTT. Translation: CASSAPPLPADTGELFF.

The chain links TRBV9 to TRBJ2-4; D possibly matches TRBD1 or TRBD2 (5 bases each). The germline V gene has CDR1 SGDLS and CDR2 YYNGEE. CDR3 size: 13 residues. V lost 4 bases and J 8 bases, leaving 13 bases between the germline ends. This CDR3 reads CASSWGPPDIQYF. The CDR3 nucleotides are TGTGCCAGCAGCTGGGGACCCCCAGACATTCAGTACTTC.

This clonotype occurred a few times. The chain joins TRBV18 to TRBJ1-2; TRBD1 might be the D (5 bases). V was cut by 3 bases and J by 5 bases, with 7 bases left in between. The V gene's germline CDR1 is KGHSH and CDR2 LQKENI. The CDR3 spans 12 residues. The CDR3 sequence: CASSPGTYGYTF. CDR3 DNA: TGTGCCAGCTCACCCGGGACTTATGGCTACACCTTC.

This chain links TRBV7-9 with TRBJ2-1; D is unresolved. The CDR3 contains 11 residues. The V and J ends lost 5 bases and 9 bases respectively, with 8 bases between them. Germline lookup yields CDR1 SEHNR and CDR2 FQNEAQ (reference sequence). The chain's CDR3 is CASSASSEQFF. CDR3 DNA: TGTGCCAGCAGCGCGAGTAGTGAGCAGTTCTTC. The variable domain in full, with the rest retrieved from reference TRBV7-9 and TRBJ2-1, is DTGVSQNPRHKITKRGQNVTFRCDPISEHNRLYWYRQTLGQGPEFLTYFQNEAQLEKSRLLSDRFSAERPKGSFSTLEIQRTEQGDSAMYLCASSASSEQFFGPGTRLTVL.

The table lists this clonotype with a few counts. V usage is TRBV20-1 and J usage is TRBJ1-1; D remains ambiguous. Germline V gene lookup returns CDR1 DFQATT and CDR2 SNEGSKA (reference sequence). The V end was cut by 5 bases, the J end by 4 bases, with 11 bases between. The CDR3 runs 12 residues. The CDR3 loop is CSASREVTEAFF. CDR3 nucleotide sequence: TGCAGTGCTTCGAGGGAGGTCACTGAAGCTTTCTTT.

The chain is built from TRBV7-2 and TRBJ2-3, with no clear D. The V and J ends lost 5 bases and 4 bases respectively, with 13 bases between them. This CDR3 comprises 14 residues. Germline V lookup: CDR1 SGHTA, CDR2 FQGNSA. The CDR3 coding sequence is TGTGCCAGCAGCGGGCGCAGGACGGCAGATACGCAGTATTTT. Protein product: CASSGRRTADTQYF.

This clonotype was seen a few times. The chain couples TRBV7-2 to TRBJ2-1; TRBD2 might be the D (5 bases). Germline CDR1 and CDR2: SGHTA and FQGNSA. The CDR3 is 12 amino acids. V lost 5 bases and J 13 bases, leaving 15 bases between the germline ends. In nucleotides, the CDR3 is TGTGCCAGCAGCCTGATCTTCGGGGTTCAGTTCTTC. This codes for CASSLIFGVQFF. The variable domain in full, with the rest retrieved from reference TRBV7-2 and TRBJ2-1, is GAGVSQSPSNKVTEKGKDVELRCDPISGHTALYWYRQSLGQGLEFLIYFQGNSAPDKSGLPSDRFSAERTGGSVSTLTIQRTQQEDSAVYLCASSLIFGVQFFGPGTRLTVL.

The gene calls are TRBV7-9 and TRBJ2-6, with TRBD1 matching over 7 bases. The CDR3 runs 18 residues. With 5 bases clipped from V and 2 bases from J, the junction kept 12 bases outside the gene matches. In germline, CDR1 is SEHNR, CDR2 FQNEAQ (reference sequence). CDR3 in DNA: TGTGCCAGCAGCACAAGGACAGGCTCTTCGGCTGGGGCCAACGTCCTGACTTTC. Translating gives CASSTRTGSSAGANVLTF.

This clonotype was observed a handful of times. The genes are TRBV6-5 and TRBJ1-5, with 8 bases lining up with TRBD1. The CDR3 totals 14 residues. The V and J ends lost 6 bases and 4 bases, in that order; junction bases with no gene match: 5. Germline CDR1 reads MNHEY; CDR2 reads SVGAGI. The CDR3 DNA sequence: TGTGCCAGCAGCCTACAGGGGGGAAATCAGCCCCAGCATTTT. It encodes CASSLQGGNQPQHF.